This paragraph covers one TCR beta chain sequence. The data were obtained in a study of blood T cell repertoires in COVID-19. The table came from immunoSEQ multiplex PCR; TCRdb's copy has only in-frame clones and leaves some out. The profile shows roughly 100,000 clones, about 78% of them singletons. This CDR3 comprises 16 residues. Germline CDR1 is MNHEY and CDR2 is SVGEGT. The junction had 6 bases not matched to a gene; V was cut back by 5 bases and J by 4 bases. Sequencing used peripheral blood. This clonotype was sampled from a man in his 60s with active or convalescent COVID-19. V and J are TRBV6-2 or TRBV6-3 and TRBJ2-1; TRBD2 matches at 12 bases. CDR3 protein: CASSPRGTSGYNEQFF. The CDR3 DNA sequence: TGTGCCAGCAGTCCGCGTGGGACTAGCGGGTACAATGAGCAGTTCTTC.